A selection of T cell receptor beta chains follows, all from one sample in a study of blood T cell repertoires in COVID-19. Assay: immunoSEQ multiplex PCR; the TCRdb copy retains only in-frame clones and omits some. The top ten hold 27% of the sample, which has 100,000 to 150,000 clones, 65% to 90% seen once. Material: peripheral blood. Receptor source: a woman of 80 years or more with acute or convalescent COVID-19. Both conserved end residues are part of each CDR3. A D gene is named only where the DNA matches it firmly. A clone size is listed for some rows: how often the clone was seen (once, few, many), or a class if it is expanded.

CDR3 DNA: TGTGCCAGCAGCCCTCTGGACAGACCCCTTACACCCCTCCACTTT
CDR3 protein: CASSPLDRPLTPLHF
CDR3 length: 15
D gene: -
clone size: many
J gene: TRBJ1-6
V gene: TRBV27

CDR3 DNA: TGCGCCAGCAGCTTGGAGGGGAGGACAGGGGACGAGCAGTACTTC
CDR3 protein: CASSLEGRTGDEQYF
CDR3 length: 15
D gene: TRBD1
clone size: -
J gene: TRBJ2-7
V gene: TRBV5-1

CDR3 DNA: TGTGCCAGCAGCTTAGCGCTCTCAGGGGGCGACGGAAAACTGTTTTTT
CDR3 protein: CASSLALSGGDGKLFF
CDR3 length: 16
D gene: TRBD1
clone size: -
J gene: TRBJ1-4
V gene: TRBV7-2

CDR3 DNA: TGTGCCAGCAGTTTCCGACAGACTAATGAAAAACTGTTTTTT
CDR3 protein: CASSFRQTNEKLFF
CDR3 length: 14
D gene: -
clone size: -
J gene: TRBJ1-4
V gene: TRBV6-2/TRBV6-3

CDR3 DNA: TGTGCCAGCAGTGACGTGTTAAGACAGGGAGGAGATACGCAGTATTTT
CDR3 protein: CASSDVLRQGGDTQYF
CDR3 length: 16
D gene: -
clone size: -
J gene: TRBJ2-3
V gene: TRBV6-1

CDR3 DNA: TGTGCCAGCAGACAGGGGGAGACTGAAGCTTTCTTT
CDR3 protein: CASRQGETEAFF
CDR3 length: 12
D gene: TRBD1
clone size: -
J gene: TRBJ1-1
V gene: TRBV25-1

CDR3 DNA: TGCAGTGCTCCAGGAGGGTCGAAACTGTTTTTT
CDR3 protein: CSAPGGSKLFF
CDR3 length: 11
D gene: -
clone size: -
J gene: TRBJ1-4
V gene: TRBV20-1

CDR3 DNA: TGCGCCAGCAGCCAAGACCCGGGGAGGACTGAAGCTTTCTTT
CDR3 protein: CASSQDPGRTEAFF
CDR3 length: 14
D gene: -
clone size: -
J gene: TRBJ1-1
V gene: TRBV4-1

CDR3 DNA: TGTGCCAGCAGCTTACAGGTCATGGGCGGGGAGCTGTTTTTT
CDR3 protein: CASSLQVMGGELFF
CDR3 length: 14
D gene: -
clone size: -
J gene: TRBJ2-2
V gene: TRBV7-8

CDR3 DNA: TGCGCCAGCAGTGAGTCAGCTGAGGGCCGCACAGATACGCAGTATTTT
CDR3 protein: CASSESAEGRTDTQYF
CDR3 length: 16
D gene: -
clone size: -
J gene: TRBJ2-3
V gene: TRBV10-1

CDR3 DNA: TGTGCCACCAGCAGAACTCGTGACTACAATGAGCAGTTCTTC
CDR3 protein: CATSRTRDYNEQFF
CDR3 length: 14
D gene: -
clone size: -
J gene: TRBJ2-1
V gene: TRBV15

CDR3 DNA: TGTGCCAGCAGCGCCCGGCTCGTGGCGGGGGACGGACAAGAGACCCAGTACTTC
CDR3 protein: CASSARLVAGDGQETQYF
CDR3 length: 18
D gene: TRBD2
clone size: -
J gene: TRBJ2-5
V gene: TRBV9

CDR3 DNA: TGTGCCAGCAGCCTTCGGGGGTCCTATGGCTACACCTTC
CDR3 protein: CASSLRGSYGYTF
CDR3 length: 13
D gene: -
clone size: -
J gene: TRBJ1-2
V gene: TRBV3-1/TRBV3-2

CDR3 DNA: TGCGCCAGCAGCCCCACAGGGAACACTGAAGCTTTCTTT
CDR3 protein: CASSPTGNTEAFF
CDR3 length: 13
D gene: -
clone size: -
J gene: TRBJ1-1
V gene: TRBV5-1

CDR3 DNA: TGTGCCAGCAGCGCGGGACAGGGAGGAAGTCAGCCCCAGCATTTT
CDR3 protein: CASSAGQGGSQPQHF
CDR3 length: 15
D gene: TRBD1
clone size: -
J gene: TRBJ1-5
V gene: TRBV7-2

CDR3 DNA: TGTGCCAGCAGCTCGACGACCGGGGGTTATGGCTACACCTTC
CDR3 protein: CASSSTTGGYGYTF
CDR3 length: 14
D gene: -
clone size: -
J gene: TRBJ1-2
V gene: TRBV5-4

CDR3 DNA: TGTGCCAGCAGCCATAGACAGGGAATTGTCACAGATACGCAGTATTTT
CDR3 protein: CASSHRQGIVTDTQYF
CDR3 length: 16
D gene: TRBD1
clone size: -
J gene: TRBJ2-3
V gene: TRBV14

CDR3 DNA: TGTGCCAGCAGTTACAGAGCAAATCAGCCCCAGCATTTT
CDR3 protein: CASSYRANQPQHF
CDR3 length: 13
D gene: -
clone size: -
J gene: TRBJ1-5
V gene: TRBV6-5

CDR3 DNA: TGTGCCAGCTCACCGTGGCAGGGGGCGAACACTGAAGCTTTCTTT
CDR3 protein: CASSPWQGANTEAFF
CDR3 length: 15
D gene: TRBD1
clone size: -
J gene: TRBJ1-1
V gene: TRBV18

CDR3 DNA: TGTGCCAGCAGCCAACCAAATGACAGGGGTGGCTATGGCTACACCTTC
CDR3 protein: CASSQPNDRGGYGYTF
CDR3 length: 16
D gene: TRBD1
clone size: -
J gene: TRBJ1-2
V gene: TRBV4-2

CDR3 DNA: TGTGCCAGCAGGCCAGGGGGCTATGGCTACACCTTC
CDR3 protein: CASRPGGYGYTF
CDR3 length: 12
D gene: TRBD1
clone size: -
J gene: TRBJ1-2
V gene: TRBV28

CDR3 DNA: TGTGCCAGCAGCTTAGTAAGGGCGGGAAACTGGATCACTGAAGCTTTCTTT
CDR3 protein: CASSLVRAGNWITEAFF
CDR3 length: 17
D gene: -
clone size: -
J gene: TRBJ1-1
V gene: TRBV7-9

CDR3 DNA: TGTGCCAGCAGCTTTCGACAGGAAGGAGGCTACACCTTC
CDR3 protein: CASSFRQEGGYTF
CDR3 length: 13
D gene: -
clone size: -
J gene: TRBJ1-2
V gene: TRBV5-4

CDR3 DNA: TGTGCCAGCAGTACGACAGGGGCTGGAAACACCATATATTTT
CDR3 protein: CASSTTGAGNTIYF
CDR3 length: 14
D gene: TRBD1
clone size: -
J gene: TRBJ1-3
V gene: TRBV6-5

CDR3 DNA: TGTGCCAGCAGCGTACAACCCAGTCAGGGAACCGGGGAGCTGTTTTTT
CDR3 protein: CASSVQPSQGTGELFF
CDR3 length: 16
D gene: -
clone size: -
J gene: TRBJ2-2
V gene: TRBV9

CDR3 DNA: TGTGCCAGCAGCCCGACAGGGAACTATGGCTACACCTTC
CDR3 protein: CASSPTGNYGYTF
CDR3 length: 13
D gene: TRBD1
clone size: -
J gene: TRBJ1-2
V gene: TRBV27

CDR3 DNA: TGCGCCAGCAGCCAATTCTGGAGCACTGAAGCTTTCTTT
CDR3 protein: CASSQFWSTEAFF
CDR3 length: 13
D gene: -
clone size: -
J gene: TRBJ1-1
V gene: TRBV4-1

CDR3 DNA: TGTGCCAGTAGTATACAGGGGAGAAACACTGAAGCTTTCTTT
CDR3 protein: CASSIQGRNTEAFF
CDR3 length: 14
D gene: -
clone size: once
J gene: TRBJ1-1
V gene: TRBV19

CDR3 DNA: TGTGCCAGCAGTGAAGGACAGAATACCAATCAGCCCCAGCATTTT
CDR3 protein: CASSEGQNTNQPQHF
CDR3 length: 15
D gene: -
clone size: many
J gene: TRBJ1-5
V gene: TRBV6-1

CDR3 DNA: TGTGCCAGCAGCGTCAGAGGCCTACTTACAGATACGCAGTATTTT
CDR3 protein: CASSVRGLLTDTQYF
CDR3 length: 15
D gene: -
clone size: -
J gene: TRBJ2-3
V gene: TRBV9

CDR3 DNA: TGCAGCGCTCGGACAGAGAATTCACCCCTCCACTTT
CDR3 protein: CSARTENSPLHF
CDR3 length: 12
D gene: -
clone size: -
J gene: TRBJ1-6
V gene: TRBV29-1

CDR3 DNA: TGCGCCAGCAGCCTTAGCAGAGACTCTGGGGCCAACGTCCTGACTTTC
CDR3 protein: CASSLSRDSGANVLTF
CDR3 length: 16
D gene: -
clone size: -
J gene: TRBJ2-6
V gene: TRBV4-1

CDR3 DNA: TGTGCCAGCAGCCCCGGGAGGGCGAACACTGAAGCTTTCTTT
CDR3 protein: CASSPGRANTEAFF
CDR3 length: 14
D gene: -
clone size: -
J gene: TRBJ1-1
V gene: TRBV5-4

CDR3 DNA: TGTGCCAGCAGCTTCACAGGGGGGTATGGCTACACCTTC
CDR3 protein: CASSFTGGYGYTF
CDR3 length: 13
D gene: TRBD1
clone size: once
J gene: TRBJ1-2
V gene: TRBV11-3

CDR3 DNA: TGTGCCAGCAGCCTCCGGACAGGGGCTCGTGGCACTGAAGCTTTCTTT
CDR3 protein: CASSLRTGARGTEAFF
CDR3 length: 16
D gene: TRBD1
clone size: -
J gene: TRBJ1-1
V gene: TRBV3-1/TRBV3-2